This T cell receptor beta chain was retrieved from a study of shared clonotypes between healthy human individuals. General study points: Richness estimates generally favored naive over memory subsets.

The deep-level immunoSEQ assay was used. Sequencing was performed with immunoSEQ multiplex PCR; in TCRdb, only in-frame clones are kept and a portion is missing. Among about 1.4 million clones listed, over 95% were seen once. Looked up from germline, CDR1 is SGHTA and CDR2 is FQGNSA. V lost 4 bases and J lost 7, with 11 bases in between. This CDR3 is built from 13 residues. Concerning this clone itself: The antigen is unknown.

Caucasian adults residing in Nashville, Tennessee made up all the donors. It was into CD45RA+ naive and CD45RA-negative memory subsets that the CD4+ cells were split. J is TRBJ2-1 and V is TRBV7-2; no reliable D call. Sequencing was done on a sample of naive CD4+ T cells sorted from blood. Subset: CD45RA+ positively selected. The sequence derives from a man aged 30 to 39 in good health. CDR3 loop: CASSSPPLNEQFF. DNA for the CDR3: TGTGCCAGCAGCTCCCCCCCTTTAAATGAGCAGTTCTTC.